The 21 T cell receptor beta chains presented below share a single source sample, sequenced in a study of beta chain features in type 1 diabetes. Overall study results and limits: TCRB CDR3s were moderately but significantly shorter in Type 1 diabetes patients in all four CD4+ subsets.

These TCRs are of unknown antigen specificity. The entirety of the isolated RNA underwent reverse transcription, so expressed TCRB transcripts were sequenced. Measured with immunoSEQ multiplex PCR; TCRdb has only the in-frame clones, and not every one. The sample lists some 26,000 clones, around 68% occurring once. Specimen: stem cell memory CD4+ T cells from blood. These TCRs come from a woman in her thirties or forties with type 1 diabetes.

This clone was counted between two and nine times. The chain is built from TRBV4-3 and TRBJ2-5, with TRBD2 matching over 13 bases. The germline V gene has CDR1 LGHNA and CDR2 YSLEER. This CDR3 is built from 20 residues. Trimming removed 4 bases from V and 1 base from J; junction bases left unmatched: 15. The CDR3 bases are TGCGCCAGCAGCCGTGTCCTGACTAGCGGGGGGTCTCCTCTCCAAGAGACCCAGTACTTC. Translated: CASSRVLTSGGSPLQETQYF.

The rearrangement links TRBV4-1 to TRBJ1-5, with TRBD1 as a possible D gene (5 bases). This CDR3 spans 17 amino acids. V shed 0 bases and J shed 0 bases, with 12 bases lying between them. The V gene's germline CDR1 is MGHRA and CDR2 YSYEKL. As DNA, the CDR3 is TGCGCCAGCAGCCAAGAGAGACAGATGTATAGCAATCAGCCCCAGCATTTT. Protein: CASSQERQMYSNQPQHF.

This chain joins TRBV5-1 and TRBJ2-7; TRBD1 matches 9 bases. J was trimmed by 4 bases and V by 4 bases; bases with no gene match: 6. Per germline, CDR1 SGHRS and CDR2 YFSETQ. This CDR3 has 14 amino acids. Here the CDR3 reads CASSTGTGQYEQYF. Written as DNA, the CDR3 is TGCGCCAGCAGCACCGGGACAGGGCAGTACGAGCAGTACTTC.

The CDR3, as DNA: TGTGCCAGCAGCGTAGCGGCAGGGGGGAAGACCCAGTACTTC. It translates to CASSVAAGGKTQYF. The gene calls are TRBV9 and TRBJ2-5; TRBD1 is a possible D gene (7 bases). The CDR3 consists of 14 residues. CDR1 SGDLS and CDR2 YYNGEE come from the germline V gene. V lost 0 bases and J lost 6, with 12 bases in between.

This clone was picked up one time. CDR3 nucleotides: TGCGCCAGCAGCCAGGCCCTCCGGGACAGGGTTCGGGAGACCCAGTACTTC. Protein product: CASSQALRDRVRETQYF. The chain recombines TRBV4-3 with TRBJ2-5, with TRBD1 matching 9 bases. The CDR3 is made up of 17 amino acids. From germline, CDR1 is LGHNA and CDR2 YSLEER. V trimming: 3 bases; J trimming: 5 bases; junction bases outside the gene matches: 13.

This clone occurred a few times. The gene calls are TRBV28 and TRBJ2-5; 7 bases are a match to TRBD1. This CDR3 is built from 15 residues. The germline V gene has CDR1 MDHEN and CDR2 SYDVKM. With 7 bases clipped from V and 4 bases from J, the junction kept 12 bases outside the gene matches. CDR3 amino acids: CASTPGTARPETQYF. The CDR3 bases are TGTGCCAGCACCCCCGGGACAGCGAGACCAGAGACCCAGTACTTC.

The chain is built from TRBV2 and TRBJ2-2; perhaps TRBD2 as D (6 bases). The ends were cut back, 6 bases at V and 0 bases at J, with 14 bases in the middle. Germline assignment: CDR1 SNHLY and CDR2 FYNNEI. This CDR3 has 16 amino acids. The CDR3 reads CASSNERVPNTGELFF. CDR3 DNA sequence: TGTGCCAGCAGCAACGAGCGGGTCCCGAACACCGGGGAGCTGTTTTTT.

The chain employs TRBV29-1 and TRBJ2-1; 11 positions match TRBD2. CDR1 and CDR2 from the germline V gene are SQVTM and ANQGSEA. The CDR3 totals 15 residues. J lost 4 bases, V lost 5 bases, and 7 bases had no gene match. The CDR3 sequence: CSVRLAGGYYNEQFF. The CDR3 coding sequence is TGCAGCGTTCGGCTAGCGGGGGGATATTACAATGAGCAGTTCTTC.

The V and J genes are TRBV7-9 and TRBJ2-5; TRBD1 might be the D (6 bases). V was shortened by 5 bases and J by 1 base, with 14 bases between the two germline ends. Germline CDR1 and CDR2: SEHNR and FQNEAQ (reference sequence). This CDR3 has 15 amino acids. The CDR3 loop reads CASSTLRDTQETQYF. DNA for the CDR3: TGTGCCAGCAGCACGCTAAGGGACACCCAAGAGACCCAGTACTTC.

V usage is TRBV7-8 and J usage is TRBJ1-2; weak D call: TRBD1 (5 bases). CDR3 size: 14 residues. Trimming stripped 4 bases from V and 6 bases from J, with 15 bases between. Per germline, CDR1 SGHVS and CDR2 FQNEAQ. CDR3: CASSWIQGDDGYTF. CDR3 nucleotide sequence: TGTGCCAGCAGCTGGATCCAGGGTGATGATGGCTACACCTTC.

This clone is a singleton in its sample. J is TRBJ2-3 and V is TRBV5-1; D ambiguous. This CDR3 region has 14 residues. Germline V lookup: CDR1 SGHRS, CDR2 YFSETQ. The V gene lost 5 bases and the J gene lost 0 bases, with 10 bases spanning the gap. The CDR3 here is CASRDISSTDTQYF. CDR3 coding DNA: TGCGCCAGCAGAGACATATCTAGCACAGATACGCAGTATTTT.

This clone showed up just a few times. V usage is TRBV28 and J usage is TRBJ2-4; D is perhaps TRBD1 (6 bases). The CDR3 sequence is 14 residues long. The germline V gene encodes CDR1 MDHEN and CDR2 SYDVKM. Trimming cost V 8 bases and J 2 bases, with 13 bases left between them. CDR3 loop: CASRLGGTKNIQYF. The DNA of the CDR3 is TGTGCCAGCCGGTTAGGGGGAACCAAAAACATTCAGTACTTC.

V and J are TRBV6-1 and TRBJ2-5, with a possible D match to TRBD2 (5 bases). The germline V and J ends were trimmed by 5 bases and 10 bases, with 14 bases remaining between them. The CDR3 is made up of 12 amino acids. Germline V gene sequence: CDR1 MNHNS, CDR2 SASEGT. The CDR3 is CASSWTGDDQYF. CDR3 in DNA: TGTGCCAGCAGTTGGACCGGGGATGACCAGTACTTC.

The rearrangement links TRBV13 to TRBJ2-7; 8 bases fit TRBD2. Losses at the gene ends were 3 bases for V and 6 bases for J; bases not matched to a gene: 7. CDR1 is PRHDT and CDR2 is FYEKMQ in the germline V gene (reference sequence). The CDR3 runs 14 residues. As DNA, the CDR3 is TGTGCCAGCAGCTTGACCAGCGGGAGTGTCGAGCAGTACTTC. Amino acid sequence: CASSLTSGSVEQYF. Supplemented by reference TRBV13 and TRBJ2-7, the full variable domain reads AAGVIQSPRHLIKEKRETATLKCYPIPRHDTVYWYQQGPGQDPQFLISFYEKMQSDKGSIPDRFSAQQFSDYHSELNMSSLELGDSALYFCASSLTSGSVEQYFGPGTRLTVT.

The chain uses TRBV29-1 and TRBJ1-1; D uncertain. Trimming shortened V by 7 bases and J by 1 base, and 7 bases separated the two germline ends. Germline loops: CDR1 SQVTM, CDR2 ANQGSEA. CDR3 length: 11 residues. CDR3 bases: TGCAGCGCTGCTAGGAACACTGAAGCTTTCTTT. Translated, it gives CSAARNTEAFF.

This clone was found once. The J gene is TRBJ2-7, the V gene TRBV6-5, with D perhaps TRBD1 (6 bases). This CDR3 comprises 15 residues. Germline-derived CDR1 and CDR2 are MNHEY and SVGAGI. The V gene lost 6 bases and the J gene lost 3 bases, with 18 bases spanning the gap. CDR3 coding DNA: TGTGCCAGCAGGAAGGACGGGACATCGATCTACGAGCAGTACTTC. This translates into CASRKDGTSIYEQYF.

The gene calls are TRBV7-2 and TRBJ2-7; maybe TRBD1 (6 bases). V was pared by 4 bases and J by 3 bases, with 10 bases between. CDR1 is SGHTA, CDR2 FQGNSA, per germline. The CDR3 runs 13 residues. CDR3 loop: CASSSGQVYEQYF. The CDR3 DNA follows: TGTGCCAGCAGCTCGGGACAAGTCTACGAGCAGTACTTC.

The count of this clone is one. The rearrangement links TRBV21-1 to TRBJ2-5; TRBD1 is the table's D call and was not checked against the DNA. TRBV21-1 is marked as a pseudogene. This CDR3 has 17 amino acids. CDR3 amino acids: CASSKAVVGQAQETQYF. For the CDR3, the DNA is TGTGCCAGCAGCAAAGCGGTCGTTGGTCAGGCGCAAGAGACCCAGTACTTC.

The rearrangement uses TRBV19 and TRBJ2-2; D gene uncertain. V lost 5 bases and J 4 bases, leaving 14 bases between the germline ends. CDR1 LNHDA and CDR2 SQIVND come from the germline V gene (reference sequence). This CDR3 is built from 15 residues. The DNA of the CDR3 is TGTGCCAGTAGTTTAGGCCCCCCGGGCACCGGGGAGCTGTTTTTT. Protein sequence: CASSLGPPGTGELFF.

This clone was seen a single time. The chain has TRBV29-1 and TRBJ2-5; D uncertain. The germline V gene has CDR1 SQVTM and CDR2 ANQGSEA. V was trimmed by 4 bases and J by 2 bases, leaving 8 bases between them. The CDR3 is 12 residues long. The CDR3: CSVGSIQETQYF. In DNA, the CDR3 is TGCAGCGTTGGTAGCATACAAGAGACCCAGTACTTC. Drawing the rest from reference TRBV29-1 and TRBJ2-5, the complete variable domain is SAVISQKPSRDICQRGTSLTIQCQVDSQVTMMFWYRQQPGQSLTLIATANQGSEATYESGFVIDKFPISRPNLTFSTLTVSNMSPEDSSIYLCSVGSIQETQYFGPGTRLLVL.

The chain combines TRBV29-1 with TRBJ1-1, with D perhaps matching TRBD1 (5 bases). CDR3 length equals 11 residues. Per germline, CDR1 SQVTM and CDR2 ANQGSEA. The V end lost 4 bases, the J end lost 4 bases, and 7 bases lay between the germline ends. The CDR3 spells CSVVGGTEAFF. The CDR3 DNA is TGCAGCGTTGTGGGGGGCACTGAAGCTTTCTTT.